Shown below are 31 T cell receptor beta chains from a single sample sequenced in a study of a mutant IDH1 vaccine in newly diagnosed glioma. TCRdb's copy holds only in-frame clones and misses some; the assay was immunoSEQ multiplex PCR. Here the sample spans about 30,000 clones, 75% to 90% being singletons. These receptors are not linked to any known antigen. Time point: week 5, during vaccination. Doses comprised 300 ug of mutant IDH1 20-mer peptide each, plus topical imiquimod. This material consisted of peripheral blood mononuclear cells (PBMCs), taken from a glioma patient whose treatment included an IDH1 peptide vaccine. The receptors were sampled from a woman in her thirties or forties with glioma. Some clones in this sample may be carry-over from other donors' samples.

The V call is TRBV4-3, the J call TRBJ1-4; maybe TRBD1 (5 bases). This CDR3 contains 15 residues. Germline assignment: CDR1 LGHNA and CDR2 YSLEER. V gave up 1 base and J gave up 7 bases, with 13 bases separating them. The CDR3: CASSQVLGEVEKLFF. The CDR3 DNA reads TGCGCCAGCAGCCAAGTGCTAGGGGAGGTTGAAAAACTGTTTTTT.

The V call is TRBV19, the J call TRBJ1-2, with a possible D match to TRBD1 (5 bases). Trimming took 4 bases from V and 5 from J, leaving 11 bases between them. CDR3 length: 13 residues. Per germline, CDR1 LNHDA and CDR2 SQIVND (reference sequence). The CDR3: CASSRGTAYGYTF. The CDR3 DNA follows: TGTGCCAGTAGTAGGGGGACGGCTTATGGCTACACCTTC.

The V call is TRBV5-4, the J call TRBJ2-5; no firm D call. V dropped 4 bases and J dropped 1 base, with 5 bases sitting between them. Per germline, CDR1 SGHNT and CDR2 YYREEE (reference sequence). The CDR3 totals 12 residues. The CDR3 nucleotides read TGTGCCAGCAGCGCGATCCAAGAGACCCAGTACTTC. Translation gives CASSAIQETQYF.

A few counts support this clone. The CDR3 here is CSSSGAGGADGYTF. The CDR3 DNA sequence: TGCAGCTCTAGTGGGGCAGGGGGCGCGGATGGCTACACCTTC. The chain couples TRBV29-1 to TRBJ1-2; 8 bases map to TRBD1. V was pared by 8 bases and J by 6 bases, with 14 bases of the junction left unmatched. CDR1 and CDR2 (germline): SQVTM, ANQGSEA. This CDR3 comprises 14 residues.

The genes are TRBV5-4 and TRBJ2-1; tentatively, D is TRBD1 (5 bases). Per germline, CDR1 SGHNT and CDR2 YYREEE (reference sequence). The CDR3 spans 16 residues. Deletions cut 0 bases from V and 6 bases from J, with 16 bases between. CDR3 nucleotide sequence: TGTGCCAGCAGCTTGGGGGGCTCCAAACCGGGCAATGAGCAGTTCTTC. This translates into CASSLGGSKPGNEQFF. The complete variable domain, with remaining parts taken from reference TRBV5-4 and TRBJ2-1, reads ETGVTQSPTHLIKTRGQQVTLRCSSQSGHNTVSWYQQALGQGPQFIFQYYREEENGRGNFPPRFSGLQFPNYSSELNVNALELDDSALYLCASSLGGSKPGNEQFFGPGTRLTVL.

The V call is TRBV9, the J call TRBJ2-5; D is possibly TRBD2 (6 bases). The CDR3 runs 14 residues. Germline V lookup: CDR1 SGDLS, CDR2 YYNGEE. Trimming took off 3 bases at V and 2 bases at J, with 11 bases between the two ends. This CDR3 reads CASSGRDLQETQYF. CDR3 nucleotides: TGTGCCAGCAGCGGGCGGGACCTGCAAGAGACCCAGTACTTC.

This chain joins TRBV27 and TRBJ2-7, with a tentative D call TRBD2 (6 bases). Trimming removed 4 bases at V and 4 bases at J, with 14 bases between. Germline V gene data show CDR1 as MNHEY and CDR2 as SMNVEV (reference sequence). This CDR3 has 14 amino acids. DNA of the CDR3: TGTGCCAGCAGTTCGGATGGGGGGAGGTACGAGCAGTACTTC. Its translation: CASSSDGGRYEQYF.

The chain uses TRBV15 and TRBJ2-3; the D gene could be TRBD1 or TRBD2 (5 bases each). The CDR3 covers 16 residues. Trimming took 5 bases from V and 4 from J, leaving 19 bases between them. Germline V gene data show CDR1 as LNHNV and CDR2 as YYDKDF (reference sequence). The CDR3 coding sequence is TGTGCCACCAGCCCTGGGGTGACGGGGCGGTCAGATACGCAGTATTTT. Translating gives CATSPGVTGRSDTQYF.

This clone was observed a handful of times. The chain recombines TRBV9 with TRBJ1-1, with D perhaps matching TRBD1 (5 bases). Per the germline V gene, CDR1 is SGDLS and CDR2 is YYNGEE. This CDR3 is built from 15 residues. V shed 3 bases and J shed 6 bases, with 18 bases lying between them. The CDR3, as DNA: TGTGCCAGCAGCGACGGACACCCTCCGTCCCCTGAAGCTTTCTTT. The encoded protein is CASSDGHPPSPEAFF.

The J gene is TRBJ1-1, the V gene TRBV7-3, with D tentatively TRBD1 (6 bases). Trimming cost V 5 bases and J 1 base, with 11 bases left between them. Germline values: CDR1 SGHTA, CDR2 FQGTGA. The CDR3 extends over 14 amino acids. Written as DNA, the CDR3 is TGTGCCAGCAGCCCACAGGGCCGGAACACTGAAGCTTTCTTT. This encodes CASSPQGRNTEAFF.

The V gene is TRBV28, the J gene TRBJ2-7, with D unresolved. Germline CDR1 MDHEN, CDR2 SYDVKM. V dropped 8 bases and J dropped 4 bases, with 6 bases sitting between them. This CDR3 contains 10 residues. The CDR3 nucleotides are TGTGCCAGCGGCCAGTACGAGCAGTACTTC. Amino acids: CASGQYEQYF. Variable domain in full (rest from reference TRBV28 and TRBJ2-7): DVKVTQSSRYLVKRTGEKVFLECVQDMDHENMFWYRQDPGLGLRLIYFSYDVKMKEKGDIPEGYSVSREKKERFSLILESASTNQTSMYLCASGQYEQYFGPGTRLTVT.

The CDR3 DNA reads as TGTGCCAGCAGCTTTGAGGGAAAAGAGACCCAGTACTTC. Encoded protein: CASSFEGKETQYF. The chain recombines TRBV7-6 with TRBJ2-5; possible D gene TRBD2, 5 bases. The V end was cut by 3 bases, the J end by 3 bases, with 8 bases between. This CDR3 is 13 amino acids long. Looked up from germline, CDR1 is SGHVS and CDR2 is FNYEAQ.

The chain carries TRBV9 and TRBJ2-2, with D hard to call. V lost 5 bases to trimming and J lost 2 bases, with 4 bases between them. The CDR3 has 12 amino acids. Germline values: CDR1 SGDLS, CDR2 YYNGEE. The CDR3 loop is CASRENTGELFF. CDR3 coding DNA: TGTGCCAGCAGGGAAAACACCGGGGAGCTGTTTTTT.

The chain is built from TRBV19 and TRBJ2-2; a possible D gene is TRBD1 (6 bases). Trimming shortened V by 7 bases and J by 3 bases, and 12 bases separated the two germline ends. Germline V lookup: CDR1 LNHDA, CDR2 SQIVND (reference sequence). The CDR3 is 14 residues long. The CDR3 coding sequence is TGTGCCAGTAAAGCAGGGGCGTACACCGGGGAGCTGTTTTTT. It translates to CASKAGAYTGELFF.

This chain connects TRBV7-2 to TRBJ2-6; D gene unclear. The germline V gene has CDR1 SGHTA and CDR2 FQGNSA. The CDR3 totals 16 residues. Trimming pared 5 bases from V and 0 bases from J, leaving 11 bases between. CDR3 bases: TGTGCCAGCAGCGACCTCAGGTTCTCTGGGGCCAACGTCCTGACTTTC. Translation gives CASSDLRFSGANVLTF.

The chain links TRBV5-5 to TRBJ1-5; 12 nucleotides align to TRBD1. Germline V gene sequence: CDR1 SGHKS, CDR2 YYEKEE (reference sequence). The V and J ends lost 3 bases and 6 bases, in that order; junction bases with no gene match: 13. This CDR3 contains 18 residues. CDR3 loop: CASSSAARDRGPGQPQHF. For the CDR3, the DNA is TGTGCCAGCAGCTCAGCGGCCCGGGACAGGGGGCCGGGTCAGCCCCAGCATTTT.

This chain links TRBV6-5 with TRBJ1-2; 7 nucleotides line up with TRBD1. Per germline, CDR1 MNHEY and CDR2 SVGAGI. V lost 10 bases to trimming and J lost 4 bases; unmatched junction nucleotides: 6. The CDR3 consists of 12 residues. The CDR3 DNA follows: TGTGCCACCCGACAGGGCCCCTATGGCTACACCTTC. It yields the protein CATRQGPYGYTF.

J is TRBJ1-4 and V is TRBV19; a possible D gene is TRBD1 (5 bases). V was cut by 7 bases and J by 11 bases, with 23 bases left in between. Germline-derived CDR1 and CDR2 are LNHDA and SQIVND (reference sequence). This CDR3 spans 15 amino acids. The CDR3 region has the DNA TGTGCCAGTACCCCGGAGGGGATACCCCTCGGGAAACTGTTTTTT. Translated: CASTPEGIPLGKLFF.

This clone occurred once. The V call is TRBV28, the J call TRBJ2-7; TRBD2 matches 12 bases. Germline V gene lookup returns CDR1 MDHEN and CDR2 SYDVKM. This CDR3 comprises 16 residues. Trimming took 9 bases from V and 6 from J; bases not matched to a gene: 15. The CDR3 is CASVMTSGGLTSEQYF. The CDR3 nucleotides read TGTGCCAGTGTGATGACTAGCGGGGGACTTACGTCCGAGCAGTACTTC.

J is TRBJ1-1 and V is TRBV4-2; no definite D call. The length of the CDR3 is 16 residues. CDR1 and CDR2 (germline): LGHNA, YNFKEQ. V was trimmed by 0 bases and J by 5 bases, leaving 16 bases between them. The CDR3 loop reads CASSQDRVGIYTEAFF. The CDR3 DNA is TGTGCCAGCAGCCAAGATCGGGTAGGGATCTATACTGAAGCTTTCTTT.

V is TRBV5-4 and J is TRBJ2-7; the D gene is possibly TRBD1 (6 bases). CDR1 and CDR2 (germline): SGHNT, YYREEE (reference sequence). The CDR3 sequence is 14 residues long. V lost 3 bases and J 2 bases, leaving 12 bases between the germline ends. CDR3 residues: CASSSGTRAYEQYF. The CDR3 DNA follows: TGTGCCAGCAGCTCCGGGACAAGGGCCTACGAGCAGTACTTC.

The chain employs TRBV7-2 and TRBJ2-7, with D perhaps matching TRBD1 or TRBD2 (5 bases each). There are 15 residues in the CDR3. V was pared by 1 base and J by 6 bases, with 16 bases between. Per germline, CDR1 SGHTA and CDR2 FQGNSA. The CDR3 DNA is TGTGCCAGCAGCTTAGGAACACTACCGGGGCCCGAGCAGTACTTC. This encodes CASSLGTLPGPEQYF.

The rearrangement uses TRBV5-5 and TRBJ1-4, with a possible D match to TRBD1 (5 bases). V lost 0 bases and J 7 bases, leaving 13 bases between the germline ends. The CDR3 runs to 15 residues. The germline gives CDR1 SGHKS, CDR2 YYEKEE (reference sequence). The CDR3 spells CASSLAGTGGEKLFF. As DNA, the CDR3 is TGTGCCAGCAGCTTGGCTGGGACGGGGGGTGAAAAACTGTTTTTT.

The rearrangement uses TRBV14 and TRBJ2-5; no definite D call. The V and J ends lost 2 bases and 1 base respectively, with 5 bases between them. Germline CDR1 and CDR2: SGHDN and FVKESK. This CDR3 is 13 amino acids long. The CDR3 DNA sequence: TGTGCCAGCAGCCAATGGAGCCAAGAGACCCAGTACTTC. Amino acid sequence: CASSQWSQETQYF.

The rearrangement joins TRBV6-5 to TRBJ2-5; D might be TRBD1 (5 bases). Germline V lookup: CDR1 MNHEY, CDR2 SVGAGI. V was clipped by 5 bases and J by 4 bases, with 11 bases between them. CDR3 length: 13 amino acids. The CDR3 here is CASSPTERETQYF. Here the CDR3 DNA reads TGTGCCAGCAGTCCGACAGAGAGAGAGACCCAGTACTTC.

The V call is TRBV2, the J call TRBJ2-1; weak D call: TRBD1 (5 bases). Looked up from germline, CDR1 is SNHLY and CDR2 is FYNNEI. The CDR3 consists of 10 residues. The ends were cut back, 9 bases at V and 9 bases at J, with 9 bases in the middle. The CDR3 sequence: CASQQVEQFF. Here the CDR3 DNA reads TGTGCCAGTCAACAGGTTGAGCAGTTCTTC.

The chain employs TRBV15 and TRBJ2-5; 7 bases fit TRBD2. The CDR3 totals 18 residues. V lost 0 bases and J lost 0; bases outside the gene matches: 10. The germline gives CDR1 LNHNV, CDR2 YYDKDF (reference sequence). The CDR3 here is CATSRDPPAGTYQETQYF. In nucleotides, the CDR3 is TGTGCCACCAGCAGAGATCCCCCAGCGGGGACGTACCAAGAGACCCAGTACTTC. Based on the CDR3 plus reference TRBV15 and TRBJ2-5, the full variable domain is DAMVIQNPRYQVTQFGKPVTLSCSQTLNHNVMYWYQQKSSQAPKLLFHYYDKDFNNEADTPDNFQSRRPNTSFCFLDIRSPGLGDTAMYLCATSRDPPAGTYQETQYFGPGTRLLVL.

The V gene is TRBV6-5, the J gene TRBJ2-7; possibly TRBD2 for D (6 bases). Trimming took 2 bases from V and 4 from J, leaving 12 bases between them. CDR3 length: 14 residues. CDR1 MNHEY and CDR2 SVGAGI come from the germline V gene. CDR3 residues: CASSYGASEYEQYF. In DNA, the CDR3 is TGTGCCAGCAGTTACGGGGCTAGCGAGTACGAGCAGTACTTC.

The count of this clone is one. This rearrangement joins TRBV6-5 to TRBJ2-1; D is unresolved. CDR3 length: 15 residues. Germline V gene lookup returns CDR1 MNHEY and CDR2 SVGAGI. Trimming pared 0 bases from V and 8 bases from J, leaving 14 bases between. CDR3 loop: CASSYSYTFWDEQFF. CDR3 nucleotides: TGTGCCAGCAGTTACTCCTACACCTTCTGGGATGAGCAGTTCTTC.

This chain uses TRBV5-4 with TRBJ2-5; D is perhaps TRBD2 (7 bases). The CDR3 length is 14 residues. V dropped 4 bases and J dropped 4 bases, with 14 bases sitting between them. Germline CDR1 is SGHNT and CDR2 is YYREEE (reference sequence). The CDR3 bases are TGTGCCAGCAGCCCAAGGGGGGGTCCAGAGACCCAGTACTTC. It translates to CASSPRGGPETQYF.

CDR3 loop: CASSPRDRGMETQYF. DNA of the CDR3: TGCGCCAGCAGTCCACGGGACAGGGGGATGGAGACCCAGTACTTC. V usage is TRBV4-1 and J usage is TRBJ2-5; 11 nucleotides align to TRBD1. V trimming: 6 bases; J trimming: 5 bases; junction bases outside the gene matches: 8. Germline assignment: CDR1 MGHRA and CDR2 YSYEKL. The CDR3 totals 15 residues.